This T cell receptor (beta chain) is from a study of blood T cells in healthy people across ages. This clonotype has just a few counts. Total RNA, at least 5 micrograms per sample, was extracted from PBMCs. Alongside a J-beta primer mix, a sample-barcoded 5' primer served in a second PCR lasting roughly 6 to 12 cycles. Sequencing of every sample gave 2.5 million or more CDR3-containing paired-end reads. Via MiXCR, TCRdb re-called the 5' RACE reads, giving one row per CDR3 protein. This table holds about 1.5 million distinct CDR3 sequences, around two fifths found once. Germline CDR1 reads SGHAT; CDR2 reads FQNNGV. CDR3 length equals 14 residues. V was pared by 5 bases and J by 5 bases, with 15 bases between.

The source material was blood. The source is a woman in her late teens or twenties in good health. The chain is built from TRBV11-2 and TRBJ2-5, with TRBD2 as a possible D gene (5 bases). CDR3 residues: CASSPSFTRETQYF. CDR3 in DNA: TGTGCCAGCAGCCCTAGCTTCACGCGCGAGACCCAGTACTTC.